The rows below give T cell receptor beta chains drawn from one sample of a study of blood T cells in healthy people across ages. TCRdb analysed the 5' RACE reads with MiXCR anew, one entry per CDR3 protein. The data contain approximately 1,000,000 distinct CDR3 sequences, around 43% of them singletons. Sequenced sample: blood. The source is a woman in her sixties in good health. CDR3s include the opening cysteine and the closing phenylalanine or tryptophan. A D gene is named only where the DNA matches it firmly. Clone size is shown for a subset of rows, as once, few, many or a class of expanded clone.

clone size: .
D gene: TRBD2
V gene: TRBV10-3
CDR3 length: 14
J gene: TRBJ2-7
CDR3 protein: CAISTSGGEYEQYF
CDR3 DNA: TGTGCCATCAGTACTAGCGGGGGCGAATACGAGCAGTACTTC

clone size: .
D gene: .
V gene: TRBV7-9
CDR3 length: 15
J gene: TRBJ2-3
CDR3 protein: CASSSGMVHTDTQYF
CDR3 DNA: TGTGCCAGCAGCTCAGGCATGGTCCACACAGATACGCAGTATTTT

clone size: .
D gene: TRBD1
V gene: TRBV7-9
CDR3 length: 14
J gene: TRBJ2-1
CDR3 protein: CASSRTGLANEQFF
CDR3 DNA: TGTGCCAGCTCCCGGACAGGTTTGGCCAATGAGCAGTTCTTC

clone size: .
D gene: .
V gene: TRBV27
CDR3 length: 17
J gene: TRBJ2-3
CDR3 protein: CASTSGTHIASTDTQYF
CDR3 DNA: TGTGCCAGCACATCCGGGACCCACATCGCTAGCACAGATACGCAGTATTTT

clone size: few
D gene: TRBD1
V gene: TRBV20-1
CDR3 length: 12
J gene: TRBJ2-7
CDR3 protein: CSASEGAYEQYF
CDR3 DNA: TGCAGTGCTAGCGAGGGGGCGTACGAGCAGTACTTC

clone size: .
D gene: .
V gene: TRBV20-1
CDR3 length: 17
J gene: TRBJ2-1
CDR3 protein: CSARRRIRESRYNEQFF
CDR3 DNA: TGCAGTGCTAGAAGACGTATCCGGGAATCGCGTTACAATGAGCAGTTCTTC

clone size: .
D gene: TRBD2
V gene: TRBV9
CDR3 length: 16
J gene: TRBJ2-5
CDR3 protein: CASSVDGSGIQETQYF
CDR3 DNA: TGTGCCAGCAGCGTAGACGGTAGCGGGATACAAGAGACCCAGTACTTC

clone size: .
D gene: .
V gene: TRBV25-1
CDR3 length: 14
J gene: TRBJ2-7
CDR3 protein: CASSGSRFYYEQYF
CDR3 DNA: TGTGCCAGCAGTGGAAGCCGGTTTTACTACGAGCAGTACTTC

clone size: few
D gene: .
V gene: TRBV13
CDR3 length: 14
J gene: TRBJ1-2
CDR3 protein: CACSLAQGIYGYTF
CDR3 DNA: TGTGCCTGCAGCTTAGCCCAGGGTATTTATGGCTACACCTTC

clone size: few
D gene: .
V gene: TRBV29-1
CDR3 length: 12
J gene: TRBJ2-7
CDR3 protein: CSFTGWTYEQYF
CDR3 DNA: TGCAGCTTCACAGGGTGGACCTACGAGCAGTACTTC

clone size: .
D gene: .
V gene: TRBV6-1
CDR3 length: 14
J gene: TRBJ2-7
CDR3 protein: CASSEMGSSYEQYF
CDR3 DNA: TGTGCCAGCAGTGAAATGGGCAGCTCCTACGAGCAGTACTTC

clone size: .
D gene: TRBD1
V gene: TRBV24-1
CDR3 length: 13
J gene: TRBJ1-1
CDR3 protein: CATRGTGDTEAFF
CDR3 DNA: TGTGCCACCCGAGGGACAGGGGACACTGAAGCTTTCTTT

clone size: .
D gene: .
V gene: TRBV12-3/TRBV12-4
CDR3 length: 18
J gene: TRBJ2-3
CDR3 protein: CASSLGGGTEDFTDTQYF
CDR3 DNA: TGTGCCAGCAGTTTGGGGGGTGGGACGGAAGACTTCACAGATACGCAGTATTTT

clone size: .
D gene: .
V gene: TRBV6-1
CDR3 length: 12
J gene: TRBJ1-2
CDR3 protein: CASRETVYGYTF
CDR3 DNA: TGTGCCAGCAGAGAGACGGTCTATGGCTACACCTTC

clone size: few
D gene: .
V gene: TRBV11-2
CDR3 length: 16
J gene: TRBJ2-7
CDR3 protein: CASSLGPSPSSYEQYF
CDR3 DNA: TGTGCCAGCAGCTTGGGACCCTCACCTAGCTCCTACGAGCAGTACTTC

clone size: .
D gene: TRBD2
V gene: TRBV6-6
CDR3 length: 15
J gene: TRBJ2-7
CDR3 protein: CASSTSSGRAGEQYF
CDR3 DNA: TGTGCCAGCAGTACCTCTAGCGGGAGGGCCGGAGAGCAGTACTTC

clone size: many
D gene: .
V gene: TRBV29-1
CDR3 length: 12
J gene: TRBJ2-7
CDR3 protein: CSVEGRSYEQYF
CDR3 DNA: TGCAGCGTTGAAGGCAGATCCTACGAGCAGTACTTC

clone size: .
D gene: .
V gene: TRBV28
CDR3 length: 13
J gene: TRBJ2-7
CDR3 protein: CASSFSTPWEQYF
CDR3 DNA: TGTGCCAGCAGTTTCTCCACTCCTTGGGAGCAGTACTTC